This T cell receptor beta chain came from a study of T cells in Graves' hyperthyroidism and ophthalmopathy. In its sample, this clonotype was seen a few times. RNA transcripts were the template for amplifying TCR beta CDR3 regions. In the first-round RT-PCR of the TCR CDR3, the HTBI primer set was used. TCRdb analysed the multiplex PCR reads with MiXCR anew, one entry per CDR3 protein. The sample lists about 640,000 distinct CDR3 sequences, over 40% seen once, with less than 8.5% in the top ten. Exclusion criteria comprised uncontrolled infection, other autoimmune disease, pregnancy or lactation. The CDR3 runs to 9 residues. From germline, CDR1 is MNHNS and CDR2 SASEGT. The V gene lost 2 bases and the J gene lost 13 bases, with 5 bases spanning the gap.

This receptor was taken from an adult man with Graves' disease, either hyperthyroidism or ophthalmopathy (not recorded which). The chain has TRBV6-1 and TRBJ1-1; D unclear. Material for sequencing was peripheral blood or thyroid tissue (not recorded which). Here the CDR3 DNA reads TGTGCCAGCAGTGAACTCGTTTTCTTT. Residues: CASSELVFF.